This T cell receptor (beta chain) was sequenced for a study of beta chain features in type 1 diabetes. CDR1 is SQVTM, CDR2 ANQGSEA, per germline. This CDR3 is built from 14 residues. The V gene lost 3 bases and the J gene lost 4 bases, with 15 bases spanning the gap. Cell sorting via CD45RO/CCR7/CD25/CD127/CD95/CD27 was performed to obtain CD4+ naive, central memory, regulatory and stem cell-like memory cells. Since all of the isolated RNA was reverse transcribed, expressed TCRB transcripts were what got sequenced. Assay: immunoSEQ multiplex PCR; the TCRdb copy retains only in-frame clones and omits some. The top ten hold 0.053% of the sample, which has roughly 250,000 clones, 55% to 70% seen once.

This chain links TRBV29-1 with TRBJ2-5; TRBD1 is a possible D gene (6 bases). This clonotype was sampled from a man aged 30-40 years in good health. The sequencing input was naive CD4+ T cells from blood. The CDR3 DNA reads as TGCAGCGTTGAGCCAGGGGTGAAACCAGAGACCCAGTACTTC. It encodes CSVEPGVKPETQYF.